This T cell receptor (beta chain) was documented in a study of shared clonotypes between healthy human individuals. Findings of the study overall: Donor clonotype sharing was expected to depend on sequencing depth.

Sequencing was at deep level. Method: immunoSEQ multiplex PCR; TCRdb's copy keeps in-frame clones and lacks some. The data hold more than 2 million clones, with about 94% observed a single time. A remark on this clone: The antigen remains undetermined.

The donors, healthy adults who were HIV-negative, had experienced no recent acute infections or vaccinations. The germline V gene encodes CDR1 GTSNPN and CDR2 SVGIG (reference sequence). The CDR3 length is 14 residues. Trimming left V 2 bases short and J 3 bases short, with 13 bases between. This chain joins TRBV30 and TRBJ1-1; no definite D call. The receptor was derived from a man younger than 35 in good health. Sequenced: naive CD4+ T cells sorted from blood. The subset was: CD45RA+ positively selected. Written as DNA, the CDR3 is TGTGCCTGGAGTTTGAGGGCCACGGACACTGAAGCTTTCTTT. Translation: CAWSLRATDTEAFF.